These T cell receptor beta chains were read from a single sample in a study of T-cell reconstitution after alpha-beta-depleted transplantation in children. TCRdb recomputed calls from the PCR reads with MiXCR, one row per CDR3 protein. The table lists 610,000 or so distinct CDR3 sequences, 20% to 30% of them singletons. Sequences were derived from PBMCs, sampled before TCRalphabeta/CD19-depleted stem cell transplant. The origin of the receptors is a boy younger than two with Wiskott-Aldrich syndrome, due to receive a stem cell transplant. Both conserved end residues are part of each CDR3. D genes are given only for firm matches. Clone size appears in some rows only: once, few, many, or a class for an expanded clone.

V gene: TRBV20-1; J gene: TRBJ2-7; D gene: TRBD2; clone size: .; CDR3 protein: CSGHGLAGYEQYF; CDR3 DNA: TGCAGTGGCCACGGACTAGCGGGGTACGAGCAGTACTTC
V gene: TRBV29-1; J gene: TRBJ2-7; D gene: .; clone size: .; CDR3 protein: CSVVGSYEQYF; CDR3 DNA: TGCAGCGTTGTAGGTAGCTACGAGCAGTACTTC
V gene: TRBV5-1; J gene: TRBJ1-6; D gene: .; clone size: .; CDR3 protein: CASSLAEGHLHF; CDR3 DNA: TGCGCCAGCAGCTTGGCCGAGGGGCACCTCCACTTT
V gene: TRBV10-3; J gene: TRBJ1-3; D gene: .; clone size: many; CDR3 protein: CAISPGTDGTIYF; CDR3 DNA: TGTGCCATCTCCCCCGGGACCGACGGGACTATATATTTT
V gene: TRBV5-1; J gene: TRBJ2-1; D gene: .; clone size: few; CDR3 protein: CASRYRDLVYNEQFF; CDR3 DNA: TGCGCCAGCAGGTACCGGGACTTGGTCTACAATGAGCAGTTCTTC
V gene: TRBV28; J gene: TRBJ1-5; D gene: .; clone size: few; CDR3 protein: CASNGNQPQHF; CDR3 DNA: TGTGCCAGCAACGGAAATCAGCCCCAGCATTTT
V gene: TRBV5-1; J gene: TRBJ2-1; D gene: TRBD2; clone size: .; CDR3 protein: CASSSRLAGDEQFF; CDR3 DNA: TGCGCCAGCAGCTCAAGACTAGCGGGGGATGAGCAGTTCTTC
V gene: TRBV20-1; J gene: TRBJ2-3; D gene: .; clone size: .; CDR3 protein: CSARDGRRGTDTQYF; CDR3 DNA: TGCAGTGCTAGAGATGGGAGGAGGGGCACAGATACGCAGTATTTT
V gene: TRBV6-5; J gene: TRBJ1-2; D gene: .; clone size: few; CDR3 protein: CASSFGGTGGYTF; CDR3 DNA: TGTGCCAGCAGTTTTGGGGGTACGGGTGGCTACACCTTC
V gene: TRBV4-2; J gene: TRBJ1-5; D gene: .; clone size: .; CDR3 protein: CASSQEGPGGNQPQHF; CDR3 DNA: TGTGCCAGCAGCCAAGAGGGTCCGGGTGGGAATCAGCCCCAGCATTTT
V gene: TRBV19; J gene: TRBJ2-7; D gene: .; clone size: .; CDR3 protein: CASSWSFGLYEQYF; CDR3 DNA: TGTGCCAGTAGTTGGTCGTTCGGACTCTACGAGCAGTACTTC
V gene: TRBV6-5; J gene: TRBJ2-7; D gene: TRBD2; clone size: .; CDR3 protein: CASSYWPAGGYEQYF; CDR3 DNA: TGTGCCAGCAGTTACTGGCCAGCGGGAGGTTACGAGCAGTACTTC
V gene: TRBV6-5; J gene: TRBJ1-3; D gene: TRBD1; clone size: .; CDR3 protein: CASSYERRGDTIYF; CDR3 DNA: TGTGCCAGCAGTTACGAGCGCAGGGGGGACACCATATATTTT
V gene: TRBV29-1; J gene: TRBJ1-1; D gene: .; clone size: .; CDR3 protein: CSLAHTEAFF; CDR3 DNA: TGCAGCCTTGCCCATACTGAAGCTTTCTTT
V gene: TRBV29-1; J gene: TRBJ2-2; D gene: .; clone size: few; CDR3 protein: CSVGVGLGTGELFF; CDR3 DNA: TGCAGCGTTGGGGTGGGGTTGGGCACCGGGGAGCTGTTTTTT
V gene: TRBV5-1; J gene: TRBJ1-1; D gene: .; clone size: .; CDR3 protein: CASSLVQVTLNTEAFF; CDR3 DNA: TGCGCCAGCAGCTTGGTCCAGGTTACTCTGAACACTGAAGCTTTCTTT
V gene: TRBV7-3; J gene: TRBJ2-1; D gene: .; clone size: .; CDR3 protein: CASSLRWEDNEQFF; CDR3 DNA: TGTGCCAGCAGCTTACGGTGGGAGGACAATGAGCAGTTCTTC
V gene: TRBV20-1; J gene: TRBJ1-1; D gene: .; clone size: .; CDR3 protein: CSARDYRRGGTASTEAFF; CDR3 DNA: TGCAGTGCTAGAGATTACCGCCGAGGTGGGACGGCGAGCACTGAAGCTTTCTTT
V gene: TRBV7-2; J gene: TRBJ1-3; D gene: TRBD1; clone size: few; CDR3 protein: CASSLAATGGNTIYF; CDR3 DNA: TGTGCCAGCAGCTTAGCGGCGACAGGGGGGAACACCATATATTTT
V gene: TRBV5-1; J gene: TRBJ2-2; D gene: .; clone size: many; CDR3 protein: CASSLEGAGELFF; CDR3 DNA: TGCGCCAGCAGCTTGGAGGGGGCCGGGGAGCTGTTTTTT
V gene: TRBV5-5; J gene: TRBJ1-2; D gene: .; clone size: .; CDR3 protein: CASSFGRGGGYTF; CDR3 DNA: TGTGCCAGCAGCTTCGGCCGGGGCGGAGGCTACACCTTC
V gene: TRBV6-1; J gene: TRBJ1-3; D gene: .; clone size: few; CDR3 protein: CASTSSRASGNTIYF; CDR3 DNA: TGTGCCAGCACGTCCTCCCGCGCCTCTGGAAACACCATATATTTT
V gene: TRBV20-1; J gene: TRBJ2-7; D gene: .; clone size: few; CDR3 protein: CSGRAASYEQYF; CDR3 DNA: TGCAGCGGTCGAGCGGCCTCCTACGAGCAGTACTTC
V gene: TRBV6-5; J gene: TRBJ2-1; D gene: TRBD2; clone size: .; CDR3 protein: CASSYGGLAGADEQFF; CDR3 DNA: TGTGCCAGCAGTTATGGGGGACTAGCGGGAGCTGATGAGCAGTTCTTC
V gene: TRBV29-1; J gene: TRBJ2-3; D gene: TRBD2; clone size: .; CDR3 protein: CSVFGRLNLDTQYF; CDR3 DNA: TGCAGCGTCTTCGGGAGGCTTAATTTAGATACGCAGTATTTT
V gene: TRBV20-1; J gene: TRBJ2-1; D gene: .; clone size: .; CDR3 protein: CSLEEAATYNEQFF; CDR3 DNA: TGCAGCCTAGAGGAAGCGGCTACCTACAATGAGCAGTTCTTC
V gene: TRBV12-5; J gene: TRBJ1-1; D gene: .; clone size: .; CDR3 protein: CASGLPRTVLNTEAFF; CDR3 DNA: TGTGCTAGTGGTTTGCCTCGGACGGTTTTGAACACTGAAGCTTTCTTT